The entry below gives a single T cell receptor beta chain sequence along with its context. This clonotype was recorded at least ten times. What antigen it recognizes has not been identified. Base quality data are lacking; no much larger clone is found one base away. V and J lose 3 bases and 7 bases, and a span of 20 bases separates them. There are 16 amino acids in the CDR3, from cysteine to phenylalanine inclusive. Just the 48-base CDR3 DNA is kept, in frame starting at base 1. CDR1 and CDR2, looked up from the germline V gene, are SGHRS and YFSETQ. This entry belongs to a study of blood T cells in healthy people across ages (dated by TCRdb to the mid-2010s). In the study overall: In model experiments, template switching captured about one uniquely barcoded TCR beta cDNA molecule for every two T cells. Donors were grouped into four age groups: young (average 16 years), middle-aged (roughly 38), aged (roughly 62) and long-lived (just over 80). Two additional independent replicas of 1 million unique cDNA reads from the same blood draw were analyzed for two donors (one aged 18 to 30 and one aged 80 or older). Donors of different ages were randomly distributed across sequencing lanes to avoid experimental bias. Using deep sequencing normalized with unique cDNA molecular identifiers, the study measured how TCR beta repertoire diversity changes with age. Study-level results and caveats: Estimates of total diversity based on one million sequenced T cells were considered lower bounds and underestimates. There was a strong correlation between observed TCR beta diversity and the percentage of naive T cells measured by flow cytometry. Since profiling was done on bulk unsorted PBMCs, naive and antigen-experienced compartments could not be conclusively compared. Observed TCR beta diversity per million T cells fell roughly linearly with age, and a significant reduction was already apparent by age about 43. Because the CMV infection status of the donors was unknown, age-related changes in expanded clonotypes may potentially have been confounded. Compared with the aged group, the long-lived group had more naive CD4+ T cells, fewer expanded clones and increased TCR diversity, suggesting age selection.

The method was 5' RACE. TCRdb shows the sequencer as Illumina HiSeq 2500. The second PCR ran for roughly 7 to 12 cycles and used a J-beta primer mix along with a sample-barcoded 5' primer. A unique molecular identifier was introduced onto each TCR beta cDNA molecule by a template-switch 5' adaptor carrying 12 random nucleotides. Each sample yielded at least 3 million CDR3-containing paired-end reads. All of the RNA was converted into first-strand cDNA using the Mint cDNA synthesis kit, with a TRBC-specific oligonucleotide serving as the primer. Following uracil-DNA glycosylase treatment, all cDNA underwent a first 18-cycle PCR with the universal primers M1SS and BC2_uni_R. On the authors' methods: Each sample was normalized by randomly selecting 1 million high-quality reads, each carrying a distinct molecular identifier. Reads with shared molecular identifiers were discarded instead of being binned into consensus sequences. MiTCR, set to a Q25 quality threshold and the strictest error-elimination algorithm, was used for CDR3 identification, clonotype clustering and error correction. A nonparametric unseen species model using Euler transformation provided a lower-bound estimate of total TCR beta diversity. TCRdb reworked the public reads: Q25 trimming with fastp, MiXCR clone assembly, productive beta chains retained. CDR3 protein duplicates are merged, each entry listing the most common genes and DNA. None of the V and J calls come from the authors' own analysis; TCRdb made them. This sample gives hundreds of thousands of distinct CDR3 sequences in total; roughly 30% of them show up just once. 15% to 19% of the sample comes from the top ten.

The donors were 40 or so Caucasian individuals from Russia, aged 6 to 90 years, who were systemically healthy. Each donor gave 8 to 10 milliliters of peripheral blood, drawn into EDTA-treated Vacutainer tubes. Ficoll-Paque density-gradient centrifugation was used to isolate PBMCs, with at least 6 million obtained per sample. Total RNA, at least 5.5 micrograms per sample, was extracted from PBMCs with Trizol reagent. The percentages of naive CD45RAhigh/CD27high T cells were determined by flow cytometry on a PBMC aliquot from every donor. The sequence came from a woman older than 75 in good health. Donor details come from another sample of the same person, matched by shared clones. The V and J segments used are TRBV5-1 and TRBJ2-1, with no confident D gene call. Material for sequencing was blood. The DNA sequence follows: TGCGCCAGCAGCTCTAACCCTAGTTCAGTGGGTAATGAGCAGTTCTTC. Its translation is CASSSNPSSVGNEQFF.